Listed here are 15 T cell receptor beta chains from one sample, sequenced in a study of radiotherapy plus CTLA-4 blockade in lung cancer. Assay: immunoSEQ multiplex PCR; the TCRdb copy retains only in-frame clones and omits some. The table lists approximately 94,000 clones, around 84% of them singletons. Sequenced material: peripheral blood, taken from a patient treated with radiotherapy plus ipilimumab. These receptors all stem from a human donor with non-small cell lung cancer that progressed on radiotherapy plus ipilimumab.

The rearrangement links TRBV2 to TRBJ1-1; D uncertain. CDR3 length: 14 amino acids. V lost 5 bases and J lost 0, with 10 bases in between. Germline V gene lookup returns CDR1 SNHLY and CDR2 FYNNEI. The CDR3 coding sequence is TGTGCCAGCAGTCGCAGACACATGAACACTGAAGCTTTCTTT. It encodes CASSRRHMNTEAFF.

V usage is TRBV5-1 and J usage is TRBJ2-5; 9 positions match TRBD1. V gave up 4 bases and J gave up 5 bases; unmatched junction bases: 9. The CDR3 loop spans 15 amino acids. CDR1 is SGHRS, CDR2 YFSETQ, per germline. CDR3 amino acids: CASSGRGQGQETQYF. CDR3 DNA sequence: TGCGCCAGCAGCGGCCGGGGACAGGGTCAGGAGACCCAGTACTTC.

This clone appeared a few times. The genes are TRBV6-5 and TRBJ1-2, with a weak D call TRBD1 (5 bases). This CDR3 region has 13 residues. Between the trimmed V and J ends, which lost 4 bases and 3 bases, there was a span of 9 bases. In germline, CDR1 is MNHEY, CDR2 SVGAGI. The CDR3 DNA is TGTGCCAGCAGTTTCGGCAGGGACTATGGCTACACCTTC. Protein: CASSFGRDYGYTF.

J is TRBJ1-5 and V is TRBV10-3, with TRBD1 as a possible D gene (5 bases). This CDR3 region has 14 residues. CDR1 ENHRY and CDR2 SYGVKD come from the germline V gene. Trimming took 4 bases from V and 2 from J, leaving 9 bases between them. In DNA form, the CDR3 reads TGTGCCATCAGTGTAGCGGGGGGCAATCAGCCCCAGCATTTT. Its protein product is CAISVAGGNQPQHF.

The V call is TRBV28, the J call TRBJ1-5, with a possible D match to TRBD1 (6 bases). V shed 4 bases and J shed 2 bases, with 12 bases lying between them. The CDR3 contains 15 residues. Per germline, CDR1 MDHEN and CDR2 SYDVKM. The CDR3 is CASSSGQIGNQPQHF. The CDR3 nucleotides are TGTGCCAGCAGTTCCGGACAGATCGGCAATCAGCCCCAGCATTTT. The whole variable domain, remainder taken from reference TRBV28 and TRBJ1-5, is DVKVTQSSRYLVKRTGEKVFLECVQDMDHENMFWYRQDPGLGLRLIYFSYDVKMKEKGDIPEGYSVSREKKERFSLILESASTNQTSMYLCASSSGQIGNQPQHFGDGTRLSIL.

The gene calls are TRBV18 and TRBJ2-3; D not resolved. Trimming removed 8 bases at V and 0 bases at J, with 9 bases between. The CDR3 sequence is 13 residues long. Per germline, CDR1 KGHSH and CDR2 LQKENI. CDR3 nucleotide sequence: TGTGCCAGCCTAACATCAAGCACAGATACGCAGTATTTT. Translated, it gives CASLTSSTDTQYF.

The chain recombines TRBV4-2 with TRBJ2-1; 10 nucleotides match TRBD2. Trimming took 1 base from V and 7 from J; bases not matched to a gene: 7. The germline V gene has CDR1 LGHNA and CDR2 YNFKEQ. The CDR3 has 16 residues. The CDR3 DNA follows: TGTGCCAGCAGCCAAGTAATAGGACTAGCGGCGAATGAGCAGTTCTTC. Translating it yields CASSQVIGLAANEQFF.

V and J are TRBV6-4 and TRBJ1-2; 11 bases match TRBD1. CDR3 length: 13 amino acids. Germline V gives CDR1 MRHNA, CDR2 SNTAGT. With 1 base clipped from V and 8 bases from J, the junction kept 0 bases outside the gene matches. CDR3 sequence (DNA): TGTGCCAGCAGTGACTGGACAGGGGGCGGCTACACCTTC. Protein: CASSDWTGGGYTF.

The CDR3 DNA is TGTGCCAGTGCCAGGGACGGTGGCTACACCTTC. It codes for CASARDGGYTF. This chain uses TRBV19 with TRBJ1-2, with D maybe TRBD1 (5 bases). CDR3 size: 11 residues. From germline, CDR1 is LNHDA and CDR2 SQIVND (reference sequence). The V gene lost 8 bases and the J gene lost 7 bases, with 11 bases spanning the gap.

This chain joins TRBV2 and TRBJ1-1, with 8 bases fitting TRBD1. Germline values: CDR1 SNHLY, CDR2 FYNNEI. V shed 7 bases and J 4 bases; nucleotides not matched to a gene: 8. The CDR3 loop spans 14 amino acids. CDR3 protein: CASTLDRVSTEAFF. The CDR3, as DNA: TGTGCCAGCACCCTGGACAGGGTGAGCACTGAAGCTTTCTTT.

This clone was counted once. J is TRBJ2-1 and V is TRBV11-3, with a tentative D call TRBD1 (5 bases). CDR3 size: 13 residues. Trimming shortened V by 5 bases and J by 4 bases, and 9 bases separated the two germline ends. Looked up from germline, CDR1 is SGHNT and CDR2 is YENEEA. In DNA form, the CDR3 reads TGTGCCAGCAGCCAGGGCCCTTACAATGAGCAGTTCTTC. Its protein product is CASSQGPYNEQFF.

V and J are TRBV5-5 and TRBJ1-2; D is unclear. V lost 2 bases and J lost 7, with 15 bases in between. Germline CDR1 reads SGHKS; CDR2 reads YYEKEE (reference sequence). CDR3 length: 14 amino acids. The CDR3 bases are TGTGCCAGCAGCTTAGACCCAGGCACAAGTGGCTACACCTTC. Protein sequence: CASSLDPGTSGYTF.

V and J are TRBV2 and TRBJ1-5, with 9 bases identical to TRBD1. CDR1 is SNHLY, CDR2 FYNNEI, per germline. The V and J ends lost 6 bases and 3 bases, in that order; junction bases with no gene match: 3. The length of the CDR3 is 14 residues. The CDR3: CASREQGANQPQHF. CDR3 coding DNA: TGTGCCAGCAGGGAACAGGGGGCCAATCAGCCCCAGCATTTT.

This clone was counted a single time. J is TRBJ2-5 and V is TRBV7-3; 9 bases are a match to TRBD1. J lost 4 bases, V lost 5 bases, and 2 bases had no gene match. CDR1 and CDR2 from the germline V gene are SGHTA and FQGTGA. The CDR3 is made up of 13 amino acids. The CDR3 spells CASSRGQGETQYF. For the CDR3, the DNA is TGTGCCAGCAGCCGGGGACAGGGAGAGACCCAGTACTTC.

The chain combines TRBV7-3 with TRBJ2-2; D may be TRBD1 (5 bases). Trimming took 1 base from V and 3 from J, leaving 12 bases between them. This CDR3 has 16 amino acids. The germline gives CDR1 SGHTA, CDR2 FQGTGA. CDR3 DNA sequence: TGTGCCAGCAGCTTAAGCGCAGGGCTGGACACCGGGGAGCTGTTTTTT. Translation: CASSLSAGLDTGELFF.